The clone carrying this TCR beta chain rates as large (0.1 to 1%). As yet, its antigen is unknown. TRB rearrangements spanning V, D and J were amplified using mixed TRB-A/B primers. TCRdb ran MiXCR on the multiplex PCR reads and lists one entry per CDR3 protein. This sample yields approximately 1,200 distinct CDR3 sequences, of which around 25% are seen a single time; more than 20% belongs to the top ten. The CDR3 length is 13 residues. V was shortened by 3 bases and J by 5 bases, with 10 bases between the two germline ends. Germline V gene data show CDR1 as LNHDA and CDR2 as SQIVND (reference sequence). Amplification of TCR beta used genomic DNA extracted from peripheral blood. The sample is drawn from a study of T cell repertoires in aging, cancer and after chemotherapy. Across the study: Six age groups, ranging from 30 or younger to 70 or older, included the donors. Chronic lymphocytic leukemia patients on fludarabine- or bendamustine-based regimens gave paired samples before and after chemotherapy.

Findings and limits, study-wide: These repertoire data do not allow conclusions about immunological memory after chemotherapy. Rebound thymic output was suggested by rising median generation probability during chemotherapy in each cancer cohort.

This sequence joins TRBV19 and TRBJ2-5, with a weak D call TRBD1 (5 bases). The receptor's source is a human donor with a blood cancer. Sequencing input: blood. CDR3 sequence reads: CASSIRTRETQYF. As DNA, the CDR3 is TGTGCCAGTAGTATTCGGACACGGGAGACCCAGTACTTC.